This T cell receptor (beta chain) was obtained from a study of CD8 T cells in Susac syndrome. cDNA came from roughly 0.53 to 1 ug RNA primed by random hexamers. TCRdb re-called the immunoSEQ multiplex PCR reads with MiXCR, one entry per CDR3 protein. The table lists about 200,000 distinct CDR3 sequences, roughly 96% of them singletons, with 0.093% in the top ten. V was clipped by 5 bases and J by 6 bases, with 13 bases between them. The CDR3 loop spans 13 amino acids. This TCR came from a human donor with multiple sclerosis. The sample taken for sequencing was CD4+ T cells from PBMCs. The chain is built from TRBV12-3 or TRBV12-4 and TRBJ1-1; D is unclear. DNA for the CDR3: TGTGCCAGCAGTAAACAGATCTTTGCTGAAGCTTTCTTT. This encodes CASSKQIFAEAFF.